Following are 23 T cell receptor beta chains from one sample sequenced in a study of cytomegalovirus exposure and HLA in healthy donors. Some clones are missing from TCRdb's copy, which holds only in-frame ones; the method was immunoSEQ multiplex PCR. The table includes 170,000 or so clones, roughly 85% detected once. The source material was PBMCs. These receptors were collected from a man younger than 30 in good health and CMV-seropositive.

This clone was detected only once. The genes are TRBV7-8 and TRBJ2-1; the D gene is possibly TRBD2 (6 bases). The CDR3 consists of 15 residues. Deletions cut 3 bases from V and 6 bases from J, with 15 bases between. Germline values: CDR1 SGHVS, CDR2 FQNEAQ. The CDR3 region is CASSLVYSGLNEQFF. DNA of the CDR3: TGTGCCAGCAGCTTGGTCTATAGCGGACTCAATGAGCAGTTCTTC.

This chain connects TRBV29-1 to TRBJ2-7; D perhaps matches TRBD2 (6 bases). Germline CDR1 SQVTM, CDR2 ANQGSEA. The CDR3 length is 15 residues. V was trimmed by 0 bases and J by 2 bases, leaving 14 bases between them. CDR3 protein: CSVEDLTGGPYEQYF. The CDR3 DNA sequence: TGCAGCGTTGAAGACCTTACCGGGGGACCCTACGAGCAGTACTTC.

This clone occurred once. In nucleotides, the CDR3 is TGTGCCAGCAGTTCCTACAGGGCAGGCTACACCTTC. This codes for CASSSYRAGYTF. V usage is TRBV28 and J usage is TRBJ1-2; weak D call: TRBD1 (6 bases). CDR1 MDHEN and CDR2 SYDVKM come from the germline V gene. The CDR3 totals 12 residues. V dropped 4 bases and J dropped 8 bases, with 11 bases sitting between them.

This clone was seen once. The chain couples TRBV29-1 to TRBJ1-1; no clear D. The ends were cut back, 3 bases at V and 2 bases at J, with 10 bases in the middle. CDR1 and CDR2 (germline): SQVTM, ANQGSEA. The CDR3 length is 13 residues. The CDR3 bases are TGCAGCGTTGAGGGTTACAGCAACACTGAAGCTTTCTTT. This gives the protein CSVEGYSNTEAFF.

The chain employs TRBV4-1 and TRBJ2-5, with a weak D call TRBD2 (5 bases). V lost 3 bases and J lost 2, with 13 bases in between. Germline V gene data show CDR1 as MGHRA and CDR2 as YSYEKL. This CDR3 has 15 amino acids. CDR3 region: CASSQRENLQETQYF. In nucleotides, the CDR3 is TGCGCCAGCAGCCAGAGGGAGAACTTACAAGAGACCCAGTACTTC.

A few counts support this clone. The chain uses TRBV6-5 and TRBJ1-5; D ambiguous. CDR3 size: 13 residues. Germline CDR1 and CDR2: MNHEY and SVGAGI. V gave up 2 bases and J gave up 7 bases, with 9 bases separating them. The CDR3 region has the DNA TGTGCCAGCAGTTACGCGGCGGGACAGCCCCAGCATTTT. Translating it yields CASSYAAGQPQHF.

The chain employs TRBV28 and TRBJ2-7, with D possibly being TRBD1 (6 bases). Germline V gene data show CDR1 as MDHEN and CDR2 as SYDVKM. Trimming cost V 6 bases and J 0 bases, with 15 bases left between them. This CDR3 has 15 residues. CDR3 loop: CASRDLRQASYEQYF. The CDR3 DNA sequence: TGTGCCAGCAGGGACCTTAGACAGGCCTCCTACGAGCAGTACTTC.

The chain has TRBV10-3 and TRBJ2-1; TRBD2 might be the D (5 bases). Deletions cut 5 bases from V and 2 bases from J, with 7 bases between. CDR1 is ENHRY, CDR2 SYGVKD, per germline. The CDR3 consists of 13 residues. CDR3 nucleotide sequence: TGTGCCATCAGTTCCGGGACCTACAATGAGCAGTTCTTC. As protein: CAISSGTYNEQFF.

The chain couples TRBV9 to TRBJ2-7; 14 nucleotides match TRBD2. Per germline, CDR1 SGDLS and CDR2 YYNGEE. The CDR3 runs 15 residues. V gave up 1 base and J gave up 5 bases; unmatched junction bases: 2. The CDR3 sequence is CASSVTTSGRDEQYF. CDR3 nucleotides: TGTGCCAGCAGCGTAACGACTAGCGGGAGGGACGAGCAGTACTTC.

The J gene is TRBJ1-2, the V gene TRBV4-2, with D hard to call. The CDR3 is made up of 16 amino acids. The V gene's germline CDR1 is LGHNA and CDR2 YNFKEQ. The V and J ends lost 0 bases and 4 bases respectively, with 15 bases between them. The CDR3 DNA is TGTGCCAGCAGCCAAGAAAGTAACAACCCCTCCTATGGCTACACCTTC. This codes for CASSQESNNPSYGYTF.

V is TRBV7-9 and J is TRBJ2-1; unclear D gene. Trimming stripped 3 bases from V and 6 bases from J, with 21 bases between. Germline loops: CDR1 SEHNR, CDR2 FQNEAQ (reference sequence). CDR3 size: 17 residues. Here the CDR3 reads CASSFILLLPVSNEQFF. For the CDR3, the DNA is TGTGCCAGCAGCTTTATCTTACTCCTACCCGTCTCCAATGAGCAGTTCTTC.

J is TRBJ2-7 and V is TRBV7-9; the D is unclear. The CDR3 runs to 14 residues. Germline loops: CDR1 SEHNR, CDR2 FQNEAQ (reference sequence). The V and J ends lost 1 base and 4 bases respectively, with 11 bases between them. The CDR3 sequence: CASSLGQAGYEQYF. DNA of the CDR3: TGTGCCAGCAGCTTAGGGCAGGCCGGTTACGAGCAGTACTTC.

V and J are TRBV10-2 and TRBJ1-5, with a weak D call TRBD1 (5 bases). From germline, CDR1 is WSHSY and CDR2 SAAADI. The CDR3 contains 14 residues. The V and J ends lost 1 base and 4 bases respectively, with 8 bases between them. The CDR3 DNA sequence: TGCGCCAGCAGTGAGTTGGGGGGAAATCAGCCCCAGCATTTT. Protein product: CASSELGGNQPQHF.

The CDR3 is CASSALRVQGENTEAFF. In DNA, the CDR3 is TGTGCCAGCAGCGCTTTGAGGGTGCAGGGGGAGAACACTGAAGCTTTCTTT. The gene calls are TRBV2 and TRBJ1-1, with 7 bases matching TRBD1. The CDR3 loop spans 17 amino acids. J gave up 1 base and V 6 bases, and 14 bases lay outside the gene matches. Per the germline V gene, CDR1 is SNHLY and CDR2 is FYNNEI.

V and J are TRBV30 and TRBJ2-3, with a tentative D call TRBD2 (5 bases). This CDR3 region has 17 residues. From germline, CDR1 is GTSNPN and CDR2 SVGIG (reference sequence). Trimming removed 2 bases at V and 2 bases at J, with 20 bases between. The CDR3 loop reads CAWSSQVVSAFTDTQYF. The CDR3 DNA reads as TGTGCCTGGAGTAGCCAGGTGGTTAGCGCGTTCACAGATACGCAGTATTTT. Full variable domain (outside the CDR3, taken from reference TRBV30 and TRBJ2-3): SQTIHQWPATLVQPVGSPLSLECTVEGTSNPNLYWYRQAAGRGLQLLFYSVGIGQISSEVPQNLSASRPQDRQFILSSKKLLLSDSGFYLCAWSSQVVSAFTDTQYFGPGTRLTVL.

The chain combines TRBV27 with TRBJ1-3, with 7 bases that match TRBD1. Germline trimming cut 6 bases from V and 2 bases from J; bases unmatched to any gene: 7. This CDR3 comprises 15 residues. Germline loops: CDR1 MNHEY, CDR2 SMNVEV (reference sequence). The CDR3 region has the DNA TGTGCCAGCAGCCGACAGGGAACCACTGGAAACACCATATATTTT. The encoded protein is CASSRQGTTGNTIYF.

The CDR3 spells CASSPRGNQPQHF. Written as DNA, the CDR3 is TGTGCCAGCAGTCCCAGGGGGAATCAGCCCCAGCATTTT. The chain links TRBV28 to TRBJ1-5; 7 bases are a match to TRBD1. The V and J ends lost 5 bases and 4 bases, in that order; junction bases with no gene match: 2. This CDR3 is 13 amino acids long. CDR1 and CDR2 from the germline V gene are MDHEN and SYDVKM.

This sequence joins TRBV7-9 and TRBJ1-6, with D uncertain. Germline V gene data show CDR1 as SEHNR and CDR2 as FQNEAQ (reference sequence). The CDR3 totals 15 residues. V lost 1 base, J lost 7 bases, and 11 bases lay in between. CDR3 sequence (DNA): TGTGCCAGCAGCTTAGGATCACCTACGAATTCACCCCTCCACTTT. Translation gives CASSLGSPTNSPLHF.

V gene TRBV4-1 combines with J gene TRBJ2-7, with 7 bases that match TRBD2. The CDR3 is 15 amino acids. With V trimmed by 5 bases and J by 4 bases, 11 bases remained unmatched. Germline V gene lookup returns CDR1 MGHRA and CDR2 YSYEKL. The CDR3 nucleotides read TGCGCCAGCAGCTTGGGGTGGGGTAGCGGGTACGAGCAGTACTTC. This encodes CASSLGWGSGYEQYF.

The chain links TRBV6-1 to TRBJ1-5, with D possibly TRBD1 on 5 matching bases. The CDR3 has 13 amino acids. The germline V gene has CDR1 MNHNS and CDR2 SASEGT. V was pared by 5 bases and J by 5 bases, with 10 bases between. The CDR3 sequence: CASSSQGDQPQHF. The CDR3 coding sequence is TGTGCCAGCAGTTCCCAGGGCGATCAGCCCCAGCATTTT.

V is TRBV7-8 and J is TRBJ2-3; the D gene is possibly TRBD1 (6 bases). The CDR3 loop spans 14 amino acids. CDR1 and CDR2 (germline): SGHVS, FQNEAQ. Trimming pared 6 bases from V and 0 bases from J, leaving 10 bases between. In DNA, the CDR3 is TGTGCCAGCAGGTCAGGACAGAGCACAGATACGCAGTATTTT. This gives the protein CASRSGQSTDTQYF.

CDR3: CASSLDVLESQYF. The CDR3 nucleotides read TGTGCCAGCAGCTTAGATGTGTTGGAGTCCCAGTACTTC. The chain has TRBV7-2 and TRBJ2-5; no definite D call. Trimming took off 1 base at V and 9 bases at J, with 12 bases between the two ends. CDR1 and CDR2 from the germline V gene are SGHTA and FQGNSA. The CDR3 sequence is 13 residues long.

J is TRBJ2-1 and V is TRBV27; D is undetermined. Germline V lookup: CDR1 MNHEY, CDR2 SMNVEV (reference sequence). CDR3 length equals 13 residues. The V gene lost 2 bases and the J gene lost 3 bases, with 5 bases spanning the gap. The CDR3 coding sequence is TGTGCCAGCAGTTTAGGCGGCTACAATGAGCAGTTCTTC. Translating gives CASSLGGYNEQFF.